The clone carrying this T cell receptor (beta chain) was picked up a small number of times. Its antigen is unidentified. The data belong to a study of T cell repertoires in cytomegalovirus infection. In the study overall: Indicated by public TCR beta signatures were CMV infection and matching HLA type. Study-wide findings and caveats: There were HLA-C-restricted CMV-specific TCR beta clonotypes dominating the ex vivo response. Identification of carriers of CMV plus the relevant HLA was achieved through cumulative public TCR beta family frequency.

The ends were cut back, 3 bases at V and 5 bases at J, with 16 bases in the middle. There are 15 residues in the CDR3. Germline V CDR1 and CDR2: MGHDK, SYGVNS. TCRdb used MiXCR to reprocess the reads, holding one entry per CDR3 protein. Found here are around 530,000 distinct CDR3 sequences, more than 20% of them singletons; the top ten hold roughly an eighth. What was sequenced was PBMCs. The TCR comes from a human donor in good health (CMV status not recorded). Some clones in this sample may be carry-over from other donors' samples. The chain joins TRBV25-1 to TRBJ1-1; D is unresolved. The CDR3 DNA follows: TGTGCCAGCAGTGACCTCAGAGGAACCGCAACTGAAGCTTTCTTT. This sequence encodes CASSDLRGTATEAFF.